Sequencing of this T cell receptor beta chain was carried out in a study of T cell changes during pregnancy in multiple sclerosis. Sequencing was performed with immunoSEQ multiplex PCR; in TCRdb, only in-frame clones are kept and a portion is missing. The table has approximately 21,000 clones, around four fifths seen once. The clonotype was recovered from a female donor in good health, enrolled as a control in a pregnancy study. Sample: CD8+ T cells from peripheral blood mononuclear cells, taken in the first trimester of pregnancy.

CDR3 bases: TGTGCCAGCAGTTCGACAGGCCCCACAGATACGCAGTATTTT. Residues: CASSSTGPTDTQYF. V and J are TRBV6-5 and TRBJ2-3; D might be TRBD1 (6 bases). The CDR3 contains 14 residues. The V and J ends lost 4 bases and 2 bases respectively, with 10 bases between them. Germline V gene sequence: CDR1 MNHEY, CDR2 SVGAGI.